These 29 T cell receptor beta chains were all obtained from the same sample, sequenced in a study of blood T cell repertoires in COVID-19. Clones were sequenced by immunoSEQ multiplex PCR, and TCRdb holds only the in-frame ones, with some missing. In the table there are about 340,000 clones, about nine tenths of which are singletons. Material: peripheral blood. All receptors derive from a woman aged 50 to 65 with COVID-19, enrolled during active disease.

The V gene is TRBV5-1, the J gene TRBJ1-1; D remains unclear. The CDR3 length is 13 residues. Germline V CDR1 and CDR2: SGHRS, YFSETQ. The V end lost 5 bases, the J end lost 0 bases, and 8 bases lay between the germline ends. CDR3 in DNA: TGCGCCAGCAGTAACAGAATGAACACTGAAGCTTTCTTT. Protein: CASSNRMNTEAFF.

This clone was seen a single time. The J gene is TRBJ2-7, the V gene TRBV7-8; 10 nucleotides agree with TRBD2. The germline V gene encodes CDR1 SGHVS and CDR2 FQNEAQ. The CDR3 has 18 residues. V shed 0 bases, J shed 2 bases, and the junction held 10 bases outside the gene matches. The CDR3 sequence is CASSLAVAGGSYPYEQYF. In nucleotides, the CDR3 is TGTGCCAGCAGCTTAGCGGTAGCGGGAGGCTCCTATCCCTACGAGCAGTACTTC.

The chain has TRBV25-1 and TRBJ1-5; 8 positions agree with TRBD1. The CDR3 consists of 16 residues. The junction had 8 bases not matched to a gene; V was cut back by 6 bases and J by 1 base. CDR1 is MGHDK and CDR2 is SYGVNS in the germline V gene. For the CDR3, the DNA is TGTGCCAGCAGCGAAGACAGGGGAGCCAGCAATCAGCCCCAGCATTTT. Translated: CASSEDRGASNQPQHF.

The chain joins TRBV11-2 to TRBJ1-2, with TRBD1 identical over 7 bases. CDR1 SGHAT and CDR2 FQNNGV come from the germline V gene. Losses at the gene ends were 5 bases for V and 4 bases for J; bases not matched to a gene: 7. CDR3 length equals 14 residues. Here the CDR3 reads CASSKGGAVYGYTF. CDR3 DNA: TGTGCCAGCAGCAAAGGGGGCGCGGTCTATGGCTACACCTTC.

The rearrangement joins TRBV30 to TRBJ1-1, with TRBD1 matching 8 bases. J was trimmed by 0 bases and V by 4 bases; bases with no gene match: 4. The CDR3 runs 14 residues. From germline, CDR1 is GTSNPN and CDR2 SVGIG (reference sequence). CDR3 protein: CAWTGGNMNTEAFF. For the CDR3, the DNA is TGTGCCTGGACAGGGGGCAACATGAACACTGAAGCTTTCTTT.

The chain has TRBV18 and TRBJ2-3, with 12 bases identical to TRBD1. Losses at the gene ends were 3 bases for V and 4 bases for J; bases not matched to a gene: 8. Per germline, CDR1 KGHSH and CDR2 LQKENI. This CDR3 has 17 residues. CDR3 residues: CASSPRDRGRRADTQYF. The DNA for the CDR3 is TGTGCCAGCTCACCCCGGGACAGGGGGCGGAGGGCAGATACGCAGTATTTT.

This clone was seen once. Written as DNA, the CDR3 is TGTGCCAGCAGCTTAGTTTCAGGGCAGAACACTGAAGCTTTCTTT. It codes for CASSLVSGQNTEAFF. This chain uses TRBV11-3 with TRBJ1-1, with D perhaps TRBD1 (5 bases). This CDR3 has 15 residues. The V end lost 1 base, the J end lost 1 base, and 10 bases lay between the germline ends. Per the germline V gene, CDR1 is SGHNT and CDR2 is YENEEA.

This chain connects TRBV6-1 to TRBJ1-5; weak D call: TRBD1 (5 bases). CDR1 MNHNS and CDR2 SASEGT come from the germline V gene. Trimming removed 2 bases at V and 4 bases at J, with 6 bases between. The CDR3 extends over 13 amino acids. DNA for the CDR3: TGTGCCAGCAGTGAACGGGGGAATCAGCCCCAGCATTTT. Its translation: CASSERGNQPQHF.

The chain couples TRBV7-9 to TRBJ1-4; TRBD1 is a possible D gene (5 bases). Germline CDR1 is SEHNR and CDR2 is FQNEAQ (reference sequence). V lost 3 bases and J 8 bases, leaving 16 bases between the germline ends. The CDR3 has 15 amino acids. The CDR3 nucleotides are TGTGCCAGCAGCTTCTACAGGCAGGGTGAGGAAAAACTGTTTTTT. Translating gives CASSFYRQGEEKLFF.

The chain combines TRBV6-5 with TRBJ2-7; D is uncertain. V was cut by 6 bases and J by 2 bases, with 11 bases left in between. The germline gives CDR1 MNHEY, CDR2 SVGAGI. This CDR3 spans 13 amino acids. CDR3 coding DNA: TGTGCCAGCAGCCACTGGAGCCCCTACGAGCAGTACTTC. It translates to CASSHWSPYEQYF.

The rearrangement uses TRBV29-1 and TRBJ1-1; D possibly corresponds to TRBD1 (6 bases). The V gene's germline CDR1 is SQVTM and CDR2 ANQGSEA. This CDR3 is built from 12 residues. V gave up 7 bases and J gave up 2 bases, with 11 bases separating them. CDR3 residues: CSGGQLNTEAFF. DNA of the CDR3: TGCAGCGGTGGACAGTTAAACACTGAAGCTTTCTTT. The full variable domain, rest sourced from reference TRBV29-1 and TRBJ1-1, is SAVISQKPSRDICQRGTSLTIQCQVDSQVTMMFWYRQQPGQSLTLIATANQGSEATYESGFVIDKFPISRPNLTFSTLTVSNMSPEDSSIYLCSGGQLNTEAFFGQGTRLTVV.

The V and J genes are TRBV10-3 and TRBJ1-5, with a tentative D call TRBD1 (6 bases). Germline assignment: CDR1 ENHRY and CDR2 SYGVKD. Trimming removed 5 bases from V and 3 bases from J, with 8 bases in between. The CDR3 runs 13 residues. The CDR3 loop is CAISSGANQPQHF. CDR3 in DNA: TGTGCCATCAGTTCAGGGGCCAATCAGCCCCAGCATTTT.

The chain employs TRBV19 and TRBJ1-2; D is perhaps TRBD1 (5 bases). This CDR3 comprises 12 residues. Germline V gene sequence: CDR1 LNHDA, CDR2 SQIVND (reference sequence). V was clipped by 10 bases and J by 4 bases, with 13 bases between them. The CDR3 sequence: CATRHRLYGYTF. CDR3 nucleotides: TGTGCCACCCGACACAGGCTCTATGGCTACACCTTC. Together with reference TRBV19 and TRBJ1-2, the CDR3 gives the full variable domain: DGGITQSPKYLFRKEGQNVTLSCEQNLNHDAMYWYRQDPGQGLRLIYYSQIVNDFQKGDIAEGYSVSREKKESFPLTVTSAQKNPTAFYLCATRHRLYGYTFGSGTRLTVV.

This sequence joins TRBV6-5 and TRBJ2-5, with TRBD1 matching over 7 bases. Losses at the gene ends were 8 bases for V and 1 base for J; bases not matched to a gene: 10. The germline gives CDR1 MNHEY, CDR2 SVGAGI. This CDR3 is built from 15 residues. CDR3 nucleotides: TGTGCCAGCCGACAGGGACAAAGAATCCAAGAGACCCAGTACTTC. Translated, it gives CASRQGQRIQETQYF.

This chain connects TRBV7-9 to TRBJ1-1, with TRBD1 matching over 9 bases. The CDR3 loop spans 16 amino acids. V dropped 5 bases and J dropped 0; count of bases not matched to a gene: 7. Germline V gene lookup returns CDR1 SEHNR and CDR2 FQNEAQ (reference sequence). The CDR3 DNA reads TGTGCCAGCAGCCGATCGGGACAGGGTATGAACACTGAAGCTTTCTTT. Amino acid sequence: CASSRSGQGMNTEAFF.

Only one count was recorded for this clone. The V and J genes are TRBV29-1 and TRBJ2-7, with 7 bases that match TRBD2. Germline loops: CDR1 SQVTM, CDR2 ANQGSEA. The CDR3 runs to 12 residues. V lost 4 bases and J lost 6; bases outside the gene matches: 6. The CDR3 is CSVGFREGEQYF. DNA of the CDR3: TGCAGCGTTGGATTCAGGGAGGGCGAGCAGTACTTC.

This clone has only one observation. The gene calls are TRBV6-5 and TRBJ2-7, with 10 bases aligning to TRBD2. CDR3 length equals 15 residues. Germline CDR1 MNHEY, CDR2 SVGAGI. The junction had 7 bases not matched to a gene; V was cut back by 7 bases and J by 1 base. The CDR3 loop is CASTKNSGGSYEQYF. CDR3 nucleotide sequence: TGTGCCAGCACTAAGAATAGCGGGGGGTCCTACGAGCAGTACTTC.

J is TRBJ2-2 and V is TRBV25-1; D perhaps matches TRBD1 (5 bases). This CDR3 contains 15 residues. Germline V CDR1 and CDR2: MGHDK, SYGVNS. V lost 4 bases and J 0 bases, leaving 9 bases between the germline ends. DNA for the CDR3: TGTGCCAGCAGTGGGACAAAATCGAACACCGGGGAGCTGTTTTTT. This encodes CASSGTKSNTGELFF.

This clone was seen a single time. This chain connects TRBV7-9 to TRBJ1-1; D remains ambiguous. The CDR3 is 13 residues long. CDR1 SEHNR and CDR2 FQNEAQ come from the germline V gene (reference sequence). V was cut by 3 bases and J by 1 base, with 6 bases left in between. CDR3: CASSFDSNTEAFF. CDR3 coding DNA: TGTGCCAGCAGCTTTGACTCGAACACTGAAGCTTTCTTT.

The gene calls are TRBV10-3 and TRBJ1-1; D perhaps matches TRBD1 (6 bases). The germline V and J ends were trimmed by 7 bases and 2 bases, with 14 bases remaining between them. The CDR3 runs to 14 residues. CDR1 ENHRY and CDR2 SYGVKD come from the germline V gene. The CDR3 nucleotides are TGTGCCATCAACCAGGGGTTGCGAAACACTGAAGCTTTCTTT. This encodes CAINQGLRNTEAFF.

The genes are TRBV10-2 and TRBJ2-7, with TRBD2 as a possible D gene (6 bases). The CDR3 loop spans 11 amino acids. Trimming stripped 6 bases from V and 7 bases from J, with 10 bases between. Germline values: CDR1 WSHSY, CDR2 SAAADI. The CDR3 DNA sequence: TGCGCCAGCAGCGAACTAGCAGAGCAGTACTTC. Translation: CASSELAEQYF.

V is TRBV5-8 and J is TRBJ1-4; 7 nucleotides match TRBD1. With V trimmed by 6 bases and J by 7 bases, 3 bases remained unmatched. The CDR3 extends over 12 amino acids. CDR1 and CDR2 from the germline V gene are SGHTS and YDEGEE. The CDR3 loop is CASTQGVEKLFF. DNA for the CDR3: TGTGCCAGCACGCAGGGGGTTGAAAAACTGTTTTTT.

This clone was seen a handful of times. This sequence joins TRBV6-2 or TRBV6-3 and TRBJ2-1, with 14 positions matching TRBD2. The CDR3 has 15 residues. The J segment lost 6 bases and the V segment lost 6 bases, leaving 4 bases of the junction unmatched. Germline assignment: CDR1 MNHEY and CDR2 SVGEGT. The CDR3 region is CASSPGLAGVNEQFF. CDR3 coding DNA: TGTGCCAGCAGCCCGGGACTAGCGGGAGTCAATGAGCAGTTCTTC.

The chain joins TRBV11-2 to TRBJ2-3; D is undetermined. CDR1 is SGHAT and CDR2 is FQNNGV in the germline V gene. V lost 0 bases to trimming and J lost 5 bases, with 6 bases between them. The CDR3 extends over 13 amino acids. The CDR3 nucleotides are TGTGCCAGCAGCTTAGATGGCGGAGATACGCAGTATTTT. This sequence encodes CASSLDGGDTQYF.

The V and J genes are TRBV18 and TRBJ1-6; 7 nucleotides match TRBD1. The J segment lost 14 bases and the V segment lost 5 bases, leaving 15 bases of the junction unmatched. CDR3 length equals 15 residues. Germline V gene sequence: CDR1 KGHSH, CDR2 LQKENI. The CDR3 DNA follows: TGTGCCAGCTCATCGTCCCGGGACAGATCCGAATCCCTCCACTTT. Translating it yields CASSSSRDRSESLHF.

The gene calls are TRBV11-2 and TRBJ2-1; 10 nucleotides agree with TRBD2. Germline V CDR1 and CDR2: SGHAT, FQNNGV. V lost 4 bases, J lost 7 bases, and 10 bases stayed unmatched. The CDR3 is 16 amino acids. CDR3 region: CASSSSGTSVLNEQFF. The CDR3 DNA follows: TGTGCCAGCAGCTCATCCGGGACTAGCGTTTTAAATGAGCAGTTCTTC.

The CDR3 protein is CASSEGDILGQETQYF. CDR3 in DNA: TGTGCCAGCAGTGAAGGGGACATATTAGGCCAAGAGACCCAGTACTTC. The chain uses TRBV6-1 and TRBJ2-5; D is perhaps TRBD1 (6 bases). The V gene's germline CDR1 is MNHNS and CDR2 SASEGT. Trimming removed 1 base from V and 1 base from J, with 13 bases in between. The CDR3 loop spans 16 amino acids.

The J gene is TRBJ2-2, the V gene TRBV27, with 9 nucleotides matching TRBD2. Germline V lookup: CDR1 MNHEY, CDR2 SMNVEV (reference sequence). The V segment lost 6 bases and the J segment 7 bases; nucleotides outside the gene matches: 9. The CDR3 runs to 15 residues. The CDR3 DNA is TGTGCCAGCAGCCTTACTAGCGGGCTAGGCGGGGAGCTGTTTTTT. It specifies CASSLTSGLGGELFF.

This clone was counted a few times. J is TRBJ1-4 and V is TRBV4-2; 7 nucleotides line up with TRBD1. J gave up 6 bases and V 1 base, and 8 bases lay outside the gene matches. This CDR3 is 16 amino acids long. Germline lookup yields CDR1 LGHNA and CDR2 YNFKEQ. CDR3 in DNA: TGTGCCAGCAGCCAAGGACCGGCAGGGGGAGATGAAAAACTGTTTTTT. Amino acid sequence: CASSQGPAGGDEKLFF.